The entry below describes one T cell receptor (beta chain). Its antigen is unidentified. This sample was taken from a study of T cell responses to AZD1222 COVID-19 vaccine. The repertoire was sequenced with immunoSEQ multiplex PCR; TCRdb's copy has only in-frame clones and lacks some. The data contain about 180,000 clones, around 90% of them singletons. Study outcomes and limitations: White British people made up most donors, females outnumbered males, and clonal diversity was possibly underestimated.

V lost 4 bases, J lost 6 bases, and 6 bases stayed unmatched. CDR1 is MDHEN and CDR2 is SYDVKM in the germline V gene. This CDR3 is built from 13 residues. This specimen was peripheral blood, taken on day 0 of AZD1222 vaccination. This sequence originates from an adult in good health. The V gene is TRBV28, the J gene TRBJ2-7; 7 nucleotides match TRBD1. CDR3 sequence reads: CASSSTGRREQYF. In nucleotides, the CDR3 is TGTGCCAGCAGTTCGACAGGGAGACGCGAGCAGTACTTC.